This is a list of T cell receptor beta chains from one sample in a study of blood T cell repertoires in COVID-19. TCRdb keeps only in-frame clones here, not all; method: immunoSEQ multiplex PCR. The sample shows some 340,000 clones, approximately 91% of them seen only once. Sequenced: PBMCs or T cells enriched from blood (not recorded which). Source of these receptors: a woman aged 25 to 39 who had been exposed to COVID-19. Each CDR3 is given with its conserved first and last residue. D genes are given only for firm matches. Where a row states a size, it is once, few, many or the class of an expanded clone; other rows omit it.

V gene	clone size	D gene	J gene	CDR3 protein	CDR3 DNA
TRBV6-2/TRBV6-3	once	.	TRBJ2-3	CASSSGLLTVYF	TGTGCCAGCAGTTCTGGGCTCCTGACCGTGTATTTT
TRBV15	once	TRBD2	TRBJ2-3	CATRSWMASGETGFTDTQYF	TGTGCCACCAGATCATGGATGGCTAGCGGGGAGACAGGGTTCACAGATACGCAGTATTTT
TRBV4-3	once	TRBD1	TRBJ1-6	CASSQGQVNSPLHF	TGCGCCAGCAGCCAGGGACAGGTTAATTCACCCCTCCACTTT
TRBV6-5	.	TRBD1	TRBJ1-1	CASRRTGRTEAFF	TGTGCCAGCAGAAGGACAGGGCGGACTGAAGCTTTCTTT
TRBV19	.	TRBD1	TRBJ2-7	CATGTVPSYEQYF	TGTGCCACCGGGACAGTTCCTTCCTACGAGCAGTACTTC
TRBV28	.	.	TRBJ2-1	CASSLAVGGRVFYNEQFF	TGTGCCAGCAGTTTAGCGGTCGGGGGTAGGGTTTTCTACAATGAGCAGTTCTTC
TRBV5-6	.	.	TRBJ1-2	CASSSRGYGYTF	TGTGCCAGCAGCTCGCGAGGCTATGGCTACACCTTC
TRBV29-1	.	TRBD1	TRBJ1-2	CSVLQGRYGYTF	TGCAGCGTTCTACAGGGGAGGTATGGCTACACCTTC
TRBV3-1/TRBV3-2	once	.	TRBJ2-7	CASSRDLAKLYEQYF	TGTGCCAGCAGCCGCGACTTAGCTAAACTCTACGAGCAGTACTTC
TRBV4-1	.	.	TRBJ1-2	CASSPQGQGRLPLANYGYTF	TGCGCCAGCAGCCCCCAAGGCCAGGGCCGACTTCCCTTAGCTAACTATGGCTACACCTTC